This TCR beta chain was obtained from a study of blood T cell repertoires in COVID-19. Study-level background: Samples came from the United States, Italy and Spain, spanning acute and convalescent COVID-19. Sources were T cells, B-cell-depleted T cells, or PBMCs; the material itself was cDNA or gDNA.

Seattle's cohort entered during active infection and was followed longitudinally. Germline loops: CDR1 SGHRS, CDR2 YFSETQ. V lost 4 bases to trimming and J lost 7 bases; unmatched junction nucleotides: 14. This CDR3 region has 16 residues. As handled by the study authors: Reference gene primer amplification gave nucleated cell count estimates. Generated by immunoSEQ multiplex PCR, the TCRdb table keeps only in-frame clones and is missing some. V and J calls and clone size are as listed in that table; D and trimming were resolved from the DNA. The sample lists about 130,000 clones, approximately 90% occurring once.

The sequenced sample consisted of peripheral blood. The chain carries TRBV5-1 and TRBJ2-1; 7 bases fit TRBD2. This TCR derives from a man aged 50-60 years with COVID-19, enrolled during active disease. In nucleotides, the CDR3 is TGCGCCAGCAGCGGGATGCTAGCGGCCCGGCTTAATGAGCAGTTCTTC. This sequence encodes CASSGMLAARLNEQFF. The full variable domain, in which reference TRBV5-1 and TRBJ2-1 provide the parts outside the CDR3, is KAGVTQTPRYLIKTRGQQVTLSCSPISGHRSVSWYQQTPGQGLQFLFEYFSETQRNKGNFPGRFSGRQFSNSRSEMNVSTLELGDSALYLCASSGMLAARLNEQFFGPGTRLTVL.